This entry describes one T cell receptor beta chain. The antigen is unknown. These data originate in a study of cytomegalovirus exposure and HLA in healthy donors. 60 Vbeta and 13 Jbeta primers were used in PCR. The method was immunoSEQ multiplex PCR; TCRdb's version includes in-frame clones alone and lacks a portion of them. The sample includes some 180,000 clones, roughly 82% seen only once; the top ten take approximately 1.2%. CDR1 and CDR2 (germline): SGHVS, FQNEAQ. The CDR3 has 14 residues. J gave up 7 bases and V 3 bases, and 8 bases lay outside the gene matches. Study-wide results and caveats: Reports indicate that TCR beta sequences accurately predicted the HLA-A and HLA-B alleles of most subjects.

Source material: PBMCs. V gene TRBV7-8 combines with J gene TRBJ1-2, with TRBD1 identical over 7 bases. This receptor was taken from a girl aged 2 to 9 in good health and CMV-seropositive. This CDR3 reads CASSFDRDKGGYTF. The CDR3 DNA follows: TGTGCCAGCAGCTTTGACAGGGATAAGGGTGGCTACACCTTC.